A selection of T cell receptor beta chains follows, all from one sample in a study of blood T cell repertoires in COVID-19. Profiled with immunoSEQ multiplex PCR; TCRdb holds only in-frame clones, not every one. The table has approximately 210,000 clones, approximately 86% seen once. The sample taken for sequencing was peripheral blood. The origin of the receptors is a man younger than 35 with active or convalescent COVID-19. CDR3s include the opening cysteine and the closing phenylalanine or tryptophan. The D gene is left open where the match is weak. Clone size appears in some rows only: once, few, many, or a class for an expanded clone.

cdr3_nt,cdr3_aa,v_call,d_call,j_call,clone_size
TGTGCCAGCAGTTTTGCCGGGAGTCGACCCTCTGGAAACACCATATATTTT,CASSFAGSRPSGNTIYF,TRBV28,-,TRBJ1-3,once
TGTGCCAGCAGCTACGGGACTGAGGTTTACTATGGCTACACCTTC,CASSYGTEVYYGYTF,TRBV11-2,-,TRBJ1-2,-
TGTGCCAGTAGTATAGACAGGGTGGGCAATCAGCCCCAGCATTTT,CASSIDRVGNQPQHF,TRBV19,-,TRBJ1-5,few
TGTGCCAGCAGCGGGACAGGGGGAACAGATACGCAGTATTTT,CASSGTGGTDTQYF,TRBV7-9,TRBD1,TRBJ2-3,few
TGTGCCTGGAGCGGTTCCGGGGGATGGGCCGGGGAGCTGTTTTTT,CAWSGSGGWAGELFF,TRBV30,-,TRBJ2-2,once
TGTGCCAGCAGTCCCGGCGCAGGGGGGTCCTACGAGCAGTACTTC,CASSPGAGGSYEQYF,TRBV27,-,TRBJ2-7,-
TGCGCCAGCATGCCCGGGGGGGGCAGCTATGGCTACACCTTC,CASMPGGGSYGYTF,TRBV5-1,-,TRBJ1-2,-
TGTGCCAGCAGCAGGACTAGCGGGGACACAGATACGCAGTATTTT,CASSRTSGDTDTQYF,TRBV21-1,-,TRBJ2-3,-
TGCGCCAGCAGCCCAGAAGGGGGAGTCCACAATGAGCAGTTCTTC,CASSPEGGVHNEQFF,TRBV5-1,-,TRBJ2-1,-
TGTGCCAGCGGAACCGGGACTACGGCGACCGGGGAGCTGTTTTTT,CASGTGTTATGELFF,TRBV4-2,TRBD2,TRBJ2-2,-
TGTGCCAGCAGTTACGCCGGGACAGACTATGGCTACACCTTC,CASSYAGTDYGYTF,TRBV28,TRBD1,TRBJ1-2,-
TGTGCCAGCAGCGGGGGAACAGGGGGCACTGAAGCTTTCTTT,CASSGGTGGTEAFF,TRBV7-2,TRBD1,TRBJ1-1,-
TGTGCCAGCAGTGATCGGGGGAAGAGCTCCTACAATGAGCAGTTCTTC,CASSDRGKSSYNEQFF,TRBV6-1,-,TRBJ2-1,-
TGTGCCATCAGTGATATAGCGACGAGAACTGAAGCTTTCTTT,CAISDIATRTEAFF,TRBV10-3,-,TRBJ1-1,-